Included here is one T cell receptor (beta chain) sequence, with context. Its antigen is still unknown. These data belong to a study of shared clonotypes between healthy human individuals. As for the study in general: The study drew on a couple of women and a few men aged 18 to 49 as donors. Three plates each covered CD4 naive and memory; CD8 naive two, CD8 memory one. The study's findings and limits: Memory subsets had estimated richness that was generally smaller than that of naive subsets.

The CDR3 loop spans 15 amino acids. V was clipped by 0 bases and J by 4 bases; unmatched bases: 6. Germline V gives CDR1 SGHRS, CDR2 YFSETQ. Both subsets, CD45RA+ naive and CD45RA-negative memory, were split from the CD4+ cells. Assay used: immunoSEQ multiplex PCR; TCRdb lists only in-frame clones, some missing. The sample includes 2 million to 3 million clones, 93% seen only once; the top ten take approximately 0.36%. The chain couples TRBV5-1 to TRBJ2-7, with 8 bases lining up with TRBD1. Sequenced material: naive CD4+ T cells from PBMCs. Subset: CD45RA+ positively selected. This receptor was identified in a man between 18 and 35 years old in good health. Some clones in this sample may be carry-over from other donors' samples. This CDR3 is CASSLEDRAGYEQYF. The CDR3 coding sequence is TGCGCCAGCAGCTTGGAGGACAGGGCGGGGTACGAGCAGTACTTC.